This T cell receptor beta chain was observed in a study of cytomegalovirus exposure and HLA in healthy donors. The germline V gene encodes CDR1 LNHDA and CDR2 SQIVND (reference sequence). V was cut by 1 base and J by 4 bases, with 11 bases left in between. This CDR3 has 15 residues. The PCR ran on 60 Vbeta and 13 Jbeta primers. Method: immunoSEQ multiplex PCR; TCRdb's copy keeps in-frame clones and lacks some. This table holds around 140,000 clones, over 70% found once. The chain employs TRBV19 and TRBJ2-1, with D perhaps matching TRBD2 (5 bases). The sequenced sample consisted of PBMCs. The clonotype comes from a man aged 25-45 years in good health and CMV-seronegative. CDR3 residues: CASSIGGYPYNEQFF. CDR3 in DNA: TGTGCCAGTAGTATAGGCGGGTATCCTTACAATGAGCAGTTCTTC.